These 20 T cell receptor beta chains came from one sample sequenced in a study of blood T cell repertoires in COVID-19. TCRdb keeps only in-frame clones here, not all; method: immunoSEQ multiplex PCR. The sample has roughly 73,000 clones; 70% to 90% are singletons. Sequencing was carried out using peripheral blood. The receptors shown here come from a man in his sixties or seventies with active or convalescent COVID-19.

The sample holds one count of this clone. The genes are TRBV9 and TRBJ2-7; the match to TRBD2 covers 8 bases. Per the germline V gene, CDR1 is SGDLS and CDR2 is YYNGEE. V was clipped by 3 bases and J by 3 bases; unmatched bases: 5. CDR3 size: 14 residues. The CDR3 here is CASSATGTSYEQYF. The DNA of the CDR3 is TGTGCCAGCAGCGCTACCGGGACTAGCTACGAGCAGTACTTC.

The CDR3 reads CSVPAQGVYGYTF. CDR3 nucleotides: TGCAGCGTCCCCGCACAGGGGGTCTATGGCTACACCTTC. The chain couples TRBV29-1 to TRBJ1-2; 8 nucleotides agree with TRBD1. J was trimmed by 4 bases and V by 6 bases; bases with no gene match: 7. CDR3 length equals 13 residues. Germline CDR1 reads SQVTM; CDR2 reads ANQGSEA.

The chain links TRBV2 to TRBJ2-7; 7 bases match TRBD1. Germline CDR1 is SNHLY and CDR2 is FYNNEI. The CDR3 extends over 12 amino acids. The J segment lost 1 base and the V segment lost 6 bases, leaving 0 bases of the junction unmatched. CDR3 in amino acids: CASRTGSYEQYF. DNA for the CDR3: TGTGCCAGCAGGACAGGGTCCTACGAGCAGTACTTC.

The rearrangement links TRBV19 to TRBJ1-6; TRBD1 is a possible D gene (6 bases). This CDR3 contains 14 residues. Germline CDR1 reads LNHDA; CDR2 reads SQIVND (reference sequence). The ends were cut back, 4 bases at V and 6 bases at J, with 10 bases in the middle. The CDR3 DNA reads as TGTGCCAGTAGTAGGGCAGGGGTTAATTCACCCCTCCACTTT. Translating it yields CASSRAGVNSPLHF.

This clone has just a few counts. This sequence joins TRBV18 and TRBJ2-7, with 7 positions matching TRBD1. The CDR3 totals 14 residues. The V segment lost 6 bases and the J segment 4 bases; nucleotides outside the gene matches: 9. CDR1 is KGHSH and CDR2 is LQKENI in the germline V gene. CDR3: CASSQGQPSYEQYF. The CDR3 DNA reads TGTGCCAGCTCTCAGGGACAGCCAAGTTACGAGCAGTACTTC.

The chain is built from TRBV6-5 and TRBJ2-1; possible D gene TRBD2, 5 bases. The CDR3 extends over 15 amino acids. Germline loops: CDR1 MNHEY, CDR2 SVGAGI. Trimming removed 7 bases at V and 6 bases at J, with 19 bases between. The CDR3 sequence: CASIRASGGFNEQFF. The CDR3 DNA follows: TGTGCCAGCATCCGGGCCTCCGGCGGGTTCAATGAGCAGTTCTTC.

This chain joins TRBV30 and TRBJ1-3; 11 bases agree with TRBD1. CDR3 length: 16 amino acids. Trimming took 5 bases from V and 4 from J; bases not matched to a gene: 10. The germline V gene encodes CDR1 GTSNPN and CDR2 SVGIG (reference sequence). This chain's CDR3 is CAWQDRGRISGNTIYF. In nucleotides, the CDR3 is TGTGCCTGGCAGGACAGGGGGCGCATCTCAGGAAACACCATATATTTT.

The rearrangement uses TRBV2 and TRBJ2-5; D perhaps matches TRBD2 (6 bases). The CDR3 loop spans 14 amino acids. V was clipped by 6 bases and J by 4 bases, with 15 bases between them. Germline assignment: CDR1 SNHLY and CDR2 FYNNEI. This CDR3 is CASSPLTSGETQYF. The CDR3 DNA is TGTGCCAGCAGCCCCCTGACTAGTGGAGAGACCCAGTACTTC.

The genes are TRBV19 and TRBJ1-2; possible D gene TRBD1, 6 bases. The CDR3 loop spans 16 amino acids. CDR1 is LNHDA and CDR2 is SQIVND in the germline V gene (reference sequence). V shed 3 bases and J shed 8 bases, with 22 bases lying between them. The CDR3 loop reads CASSIGGRDPLGGYTF. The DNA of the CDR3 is TGTGCCAGTAGTATTGGGGGCAGGGATCCCCTGGGCGGCTACACCTTC.

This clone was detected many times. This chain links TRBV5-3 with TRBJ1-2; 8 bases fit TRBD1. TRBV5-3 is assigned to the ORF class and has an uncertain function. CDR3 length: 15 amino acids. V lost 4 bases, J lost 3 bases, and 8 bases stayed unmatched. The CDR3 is CARSAPTGAHYGYTF. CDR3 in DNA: TGTGCCAGAAGCGCCCCGACAGGGGCCCACTATGGCTACACCTTC.

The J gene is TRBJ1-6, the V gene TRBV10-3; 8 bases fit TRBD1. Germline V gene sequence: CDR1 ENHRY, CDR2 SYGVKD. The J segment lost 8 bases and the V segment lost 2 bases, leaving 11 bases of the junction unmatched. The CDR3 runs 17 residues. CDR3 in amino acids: CAISEIPGGPLDSPLHF. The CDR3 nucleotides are TGTGCCATCAGTGAGATTCCAGGGGGCCCTTTGGATTCACCCCTCCACTTT.

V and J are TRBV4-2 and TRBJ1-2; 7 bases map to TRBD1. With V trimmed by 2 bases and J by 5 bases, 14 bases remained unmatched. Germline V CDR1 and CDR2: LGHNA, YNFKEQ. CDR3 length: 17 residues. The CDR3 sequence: CASSQLLTGLPEYGYTF. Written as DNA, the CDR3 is TGTGCCAGCAGCCAACTGCTGACAGGGCTACCTGAGTATGGCTACACCTTC.

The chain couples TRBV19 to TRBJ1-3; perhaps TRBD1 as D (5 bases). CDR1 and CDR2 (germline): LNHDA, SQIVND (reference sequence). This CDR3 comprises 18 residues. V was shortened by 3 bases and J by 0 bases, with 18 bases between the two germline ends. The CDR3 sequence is CASSIMAGNGISGNTIYF. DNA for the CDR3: TGTGCCAGTAGTATCATGGCAGGGAACGGAATCTCTGGAAACACCATATATTTT.

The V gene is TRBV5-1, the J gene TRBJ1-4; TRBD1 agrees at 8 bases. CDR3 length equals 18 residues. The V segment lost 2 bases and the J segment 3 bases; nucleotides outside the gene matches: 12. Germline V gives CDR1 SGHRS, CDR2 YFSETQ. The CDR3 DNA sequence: TGCGCCAGCAGCTTAGGGGGTGCGCCGGGACAGGCTAATGAAAAACTGTTTTTT. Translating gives CASSLGGAPGQANEKLFF.

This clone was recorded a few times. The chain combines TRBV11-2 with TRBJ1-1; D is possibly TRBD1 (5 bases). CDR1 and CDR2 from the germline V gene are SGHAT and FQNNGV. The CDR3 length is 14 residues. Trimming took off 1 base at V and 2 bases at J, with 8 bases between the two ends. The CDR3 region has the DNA TGTGCCAGCAGCTTAGGGCAGGGCAACACTGAAGCTTTCTTT. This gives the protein CASSLGQGNTEAFF.

The CDR3 here is CASSRAGDNEQFF. CDR3 coding DNA: TGTGCCAGCAGCCGAGCGGGGGACAATGAGCAGTTCTTC. The chain uses TRBV7-7 and TRBJ2-1; TRBD2 agrees at 8 bases. V was pared by 5 bases and J by 5 bases, with 2 bases of the junction left unmatched. Per the germline V gene, CDR1 is SSHAT and CDR2 is FNYEAQ (reference sequence). This CDR3 region has 13 residues.

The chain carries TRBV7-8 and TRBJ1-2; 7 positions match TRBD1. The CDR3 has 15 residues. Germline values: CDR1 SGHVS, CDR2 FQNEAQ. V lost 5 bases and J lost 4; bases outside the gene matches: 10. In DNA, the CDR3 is TGTGCCAGCAGCGCAACAGGGGTCGTAGGCTATGGCTACACCTTC. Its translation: CASSATGVVGYGYTF.

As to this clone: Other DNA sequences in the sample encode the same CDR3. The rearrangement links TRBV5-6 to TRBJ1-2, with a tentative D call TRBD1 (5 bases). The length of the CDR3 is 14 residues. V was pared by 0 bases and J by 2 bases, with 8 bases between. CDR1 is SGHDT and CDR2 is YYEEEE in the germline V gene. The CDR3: CASSLGQINYGYTF. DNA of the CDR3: TGTGCCAGCAGCTTGGGACAGATAAACTATGGCTACACCTTC.

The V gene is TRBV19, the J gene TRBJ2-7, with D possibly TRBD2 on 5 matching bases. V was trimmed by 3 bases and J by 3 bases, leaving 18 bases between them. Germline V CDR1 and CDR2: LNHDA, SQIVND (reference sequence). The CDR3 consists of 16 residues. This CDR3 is CASSMVGLTPNYEQYF. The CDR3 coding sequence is TGTGCCAGTAGTATGGTAGGACTCACCCCCAACTACGAGCAGTACTTC.

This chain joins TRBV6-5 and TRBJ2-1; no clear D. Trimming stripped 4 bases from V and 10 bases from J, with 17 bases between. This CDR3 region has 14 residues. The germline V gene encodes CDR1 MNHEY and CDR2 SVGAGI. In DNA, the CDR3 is TGTGCCAGCAGTTCAGTCTTGGATAGCAAGGAGCAGTTCTTC. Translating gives CASSSVLDSKEQFF.